The clone carrying this T cell receptor (beta chain) was picked up many times. The sample originates from a study of CD8+CD57+ T cells in acquired aplastic anemia. For the study at large: Across the sorted CD4+ and CD8+ cells, DNA amounts averaged roughly 3 ug.

For CDR3 and TCR beta VDJ profiling, genomic DNA was the template used. TCRdb processed the reads anew with MiXCR; each CDR3 protein has one entry. The sample has hundreds of thousands of distinct CDR3 sequences, about 50% seen once. The sequenced patients had an expansion of CD8+CD57+ cells seen by flow cytometry. This TCR was sampled from a human donor with aplastic anemia. The specimen sequenced was sorted CD4+, CD8+, or CD8+CD57+ T cells (not recorded which) from PBMCs.

The CDR3 DNA sequence: TGTGCCAGCTCTCCCCAAGGGTTCTGGAGCACTGAAGCTTTCTTT. Protein sequence: CASSPQGFWSTEAFF. The chain uses TRBV18 and TRBJ1-1; D is unclear. V lost 6 bases and J lost 4, with 18 bases in between. Germline values: CDR1 KGHSH, CDR2 LQKENI. CDR3 size: 15 residues. The full variable domain, completed using reference TRBV18 and TRBJ1-1, is NAGVMQNPRHLVRRRGQEARLRCSPMKGHSHVYWYRQLPEEGLKFMVYLQKENIIDESGMPKERFSAEFPKEGPSILRIQQVVRGDSAAYFCASSPQGFWSTEAFFGQGTRLTVV.